This TCR beta chain was observed in a study of early T cells in non-severe SARS-CoV-2 infection. Findings and caveats of the study: Anti-spike CD8 specificities were favored by VDJdb matching, whose results missed private and CD4 specificities.

Germline V lookup: CDR1 MGHRA, CDR2 YSYEKL. With 4 bases removed from V and 0 bases from J, the gap between germline ends came to 18 bases. The CDR3 consists of 17 residues. This clonotype occurred many times. The antigen remains unidentified. Individual cDNA molecules were tagged with unique molecular identifiers, the study reported. TCRdb ran MiXCR on the 5' RACE reads and lists one entry per CDR3 protein. The repertoire holds approximately 49,000 distinct CDR3 sequences, with over 9.5% as singletons. Specimen: whole blood. This clonotype was obtained from an adult who was a healthcare worker with PCR-confirmed SARS-CoV-2 infection or an uninfected control (not recorded which). The V call is TRBV4-1, the J call TRBJ1-2; tentative D call: TRBD1 (5 bases). Here the CDR3 reads CASSPEKKGFPNYGYTF. The DNA of the CDR3 is TGCGCCAGCAGCCCCGAGAAAAAGGGGTTCCCTAACTATGGCTACACCTTC.